This TCR beta chain derives from a study of shared clonotypes between healthy human individuals. Study-wide findings and caveats: Relative to clonotypes present in all four donors, those not shared had lower generation probabilities.

Concerning this clone: Its cognate antigen is unknown.

Researchers partitioned CD4+ cells into CD45RA+ naive and CD45RA-negative memory subsets. Germline lookup yields CDR1 GTSNPN and CDR2 SVGIG (reference sequence). The CDR3 runs 13 residues. V lost 5 bases to trimming and J lost 3 bases, with 11 bases between them. Profiling relied on immunoSEQ multiplex PCR, and the TCRdb table lists in-frame clones only, not all of them. The sample contains around 2,000,000 clones, roughly 94% of which appear only once. Sample: naive CD4+ T cells sorted from blood. Subset meaning: CD45RA+ positively selected. V is TRBV30 and J is TRBJ1-5; a weak D match, TRBD1 (5 bases). The clonotype comes from a man aged 18 to 29 in good health. The CDR3 loop reads CAWGKGANQPQHF. CDR3 in DNA: TGTGCCTGGGGGAAAGGGGCCAATCAGCCCCAGCATTTT.